One sample yielded the 19 T cell receptor beta chains listed below, sequenced in a study of OX40 agonist ivuxolimab in advanced cancers. Measured with immunoSEQ multiplex PCR; TCRdb has only the in-frame clones, and not every one. The table includes tens of thousands of clones, 85% detected once. The sequences come from CD4+ or CD8+ T cells sorted from blood, collected in a trial of the OX40 agonist ivuxolimab. All receptors come from an adult with an advanced solid tumor such as melanoma, head and neck, liver or kidney cancer.

The chain uses TRBV6-1 and TRBJ1-2; 8 bases map to TRBD1. The CDR3 loop spans 16 amino acids. After removal of 4 bases from V and 8 bases from J, the junction contained 15 bases not matched to a gene. Germline CDR1 and CDR2: MNHNS and SASEGT. In DNA form, the CDR3 reads TGTGCCAGCAGTGCTGGCAGGGGGCGCGTTGGTTTCGGCTACACCTTC. This encodes CASSAGRGRVGFGYTF.

The gene calls are TRBV7-6 and TRBJ2-3; unclear D gene. The CDR3 runs to 13 residues. The ends were cut back, 3 bases at V and 4 bases at J, with 8 bases in the middle. CDR1 is SGHVS and CDR2 is FNYEAQ in the germline V gene. CDR3 residues: CASSLLPPDTQYF. CDR3 sequence (DNA): TGTGCCAGCAGCTTGCTCCCCCCAGATACGCAGTATTTT.

The CDR3 loop is CASGTGTAGSYTF. The CDR3 region has the DNA TGTGCCAGCGGAACCGGGACCGCCGGGAGCTACACCTTC. This chain joins TRBV7-3 and TRBJ1-2, with D possibly being TRBD1 (5 bases). The CDR3 length is 13 residues. V was clipped by 8 bases and J by 9 bases, with 19 bases between them. Germline values: CDR1 SGHTA, CDR2 FQGTGA.

This rearrangement joins TRBV5-4 to TRBJ1-1, with D perhaps TRBD1 (6 bases). This CDR3 contains 16 residues. V lost 0 bases and J 0 bases, leaving 12 bases between the germline ends. From germline, CDR1 is SGHNT and CDR2 YYREEE (reference sequence). Here the CDR3 DNA reads TGTGCCAGCAGCTTGGGCGGCAGGGGATTGAACACTGAAGCTTTCTTT. Amino acids: CASSLGGRGLNTEAFF.

This sequence joins TRBV6-5 and TRBJ2-2; 7 bases line up with TRBD1. Per germline, CDR1 MNHEY and CDR2 SVGAGI. With 6 bases clipped from V and 4 bases from J, the junction kept 8 bases outside the gene matches. This CDR3 has 15 amino acids. CDR3 nucleotides: TGTGCCAGCAGCAGGGACAGCCATAGCACCGGGGAGCTGTTTTTT. Translating it yields CASSRDSHSTGELFF.

This chain links TRBV4-2 with TRBJ2-5; 15 positions agree with TRBD2. CDR1 LGHNA and CDR2 YNFKEQ come from the germline V gene. The CDR3 spans 19 residues. Germline trimming cut 3 bases from V and 2 bases from J; bases unmatched to any gene: 10. CDR3 sequence reads: CASSQGLAGGRKIQETQYF. Written as DNA, the CDR3 is TGTGCCAGCAGCCAGGGACTAGCGGGGGGCCGCAAAATTCAAGAGACCCAGTACTTC.

This rearrangement joins TRBV23-1 to TRBJ1-2; TRBD1 agrees at 8 bases. TRBV23-1 is recorded as an ORF, its role being uncertain. This CDR3 is built from 12 residues. The ends lost 10 bases at V and 6 bases at J; junction bases unmatched: 7. The CDR3 region has the DNA TGCGCCACCCAGGACAGGGAGGATGGCTACACCTTC. Its protein is CATQDREDGYTF.

This chain links TRBV7-9 with TRBJ1-4, with D perhaps TRBD1 (6 bases). With 4 bases removed from V and 8 bases from J, the gap between germline ends came to 17 bases. Germline V gives CDR1 SEHNR, CDR2 FQNEAQ (reference sequence). The CDR3 runs 15 residues. The DNA of the CDR3 is TGTGCCAGCAGCTCTTCGGGGGGCGGAGAAGAAAAACTGTTTTTT. Its translation is CASSSSGGGEEKLFF.

J is TRBJ2-5 and V is TRBV5-1; 11 bases are shared with TRBD1. The CDR3 spans 18 residues. Germline V CDR1 and CDR2: SGHRS, YFSETQ. V lost 3 bases, J lost 3 bases, and 13 bases stayed unmatched. CDR3 bases: TGCGCCAGCAGCTATACGATGCTTGGGACAGGGGGGGAAGAGACCCAGTACTTC. Protein: CASSYTMLGTGGEETQYF.

This clone came up once. The chain joins TRBV7-2 to TRBJ2-2; 10 nucleotides agree with TRBD2. The V segment lost 5 bases and the J segment 5 bases; nucleotides outside the gene matches: 11. Germline V lookup: CDR1 SGHTA, CDR2 FQGNSA. The CDR3 covers 17 residues. The CDR3 region is CASSEKREGTLTGELFF. The CDR3 bases are TGTGCCAGCAGCGAAAAGCGGGAGGGTACTTTAACCGGGGAGCTGTTTTTT. Together with reference TRBV7-2 and TRBJ2-2, the CDR3 gives the full variable domain: GAGVSQSPSNKVTEKGKDVELRCDPISGHTALYWYRQSLGQGLEFLIYFQGNSAPDKSGLPSDRFSAERTGGSVSTLTIQRTQQEDSAVYLCASSEKREGTLTGELFFGEGSRLTVL.

The V and J genes are TRBV19 and TRBJ2-2; D gene uncertain. The CDR3 loop spans 12 amino acids. Trimming left V 0 bases short and J 5 bases short, with 1 base between. The germline V gene encodes CDR1 LNHDA and CDR2 SQIVND (reference sequence). The CDR3 loop is CASSIETGELFF. CDR3 in DNA: TGTGCCAGTAGTATAGAGACCGGGGAGCTGTTTTTT.

CDR3 DNA sequence: TGTGCCAGCTCACCACCGCGGGGGAAGGATAACTATGGCTACACCTTC. It specifies CASSPPRGKDNYGYTF. V is TRBV18 and J is TRBJ1-2; tentatively, D is TRBD1 (5 bases). Germline-derived CDR1 and CDR2 are KGHSH and LQKENI. The CDR3 length is 16 residues. V shed 0 bases and J shed 1 base, with 12 bases lying between them.

J is TRBJ1-2 and V is TRBV9, with D possibly being TRBD1 (5 bases). V dropped 1 base and J dropped 11 bases, with 9 bases sitting between them. Looked up from germline, CDR1 is SGDLS and CDR2 is YYNGEE. The CDR3 consists of 11 residues. The CDR3 bases are TGTGCCAGCAGCGTACAGGGACTTTACACCTTC. Translation gives CASSVQGLYTF.

The rearrangement links TRBV2 to TRBJ2-7; D gene unclear. CDR1 is SNHLY, CDR2 FYNNEI, per germline. Trimming took 3 bases from V and 5 from J, leaving 8 bases between them. The CDR3 contains 12 residues. This CDR3 is CASSDNPDEQYF. The CDR3 DNA reads TGTGCCAGCAGTGACAATCCGGACGAGCAGTACTTC. Full variable domain (outside the CDR3, taken from reference TRBV2 and TRBJ2-7): EPEVTQTPSHQVTQMGQEVILRCVPISNHLYFYWYRQILGQKVEFLVSFYNNEISEKSEIFDDQFSVERPDGSNFTLKIRSTKLEDSAMYFCASSDNPDEQYFGPGTRLTVT.

The chain has TRBV14 and TRBJ1-3; 7 bases align to TRBD1. The CDR3 runs 14 residues. CDR1 is SGHDN, CDR2 FVKESK, per germline. J lost 0 bases, V lost 4 bases, and 0 bases had no gene match. CDR3 nucleotide sequence: TGTGCCAGCAGCCGGGACAGCTCTGGAAACACCATATATTTT. Protein product: CASSRDSSGNTIYF.

The chain couples TRBV7-8 to TRBJ1-6, with 9 bases identical to TRBD1. Trimming at V came to 3 bases and at J to 4 bases, leaving 1 base not matched to a gene. The germline gives CDR1 SGHVS, CDR2 FQNEAQ. CDR3 size: 15 residues. CDR3 sequence (DNA): TGTGCCAGCAGCTTCGGGACAGGGTATAATTCACCCCTCCACTTT. Translating it yields CASSFGTGYNSPLHF.

The chain uses TRBV28 and TRBJ1-4; 11 nucleotides align to TRBD1. This CDR3 contains 17 residues. The junction had 10 bases not matched to a gene; V was cut back by 7 bases and J by 3 bases. Germline CDR1 MDHEN, CDR2 SYDVKM. This CDR3 is CASNLPGQGVSNEKLFF. CDR3 sequence (DNA): TGTGCCAGCAACCTCCCGGGACAGGGGGTTTCTAATGAAAAACTGTTTTTT.

The V call is TRBV19, the J call TRBJ1-1; D uncertain. The V and J ends lost 1 base and 2 bases respectively, with 11 bases between them. The CDR3 is made up of 15 amino acids. Germline V lookup: CDR1 LNHDA, CDR2 SQIVND (reference sequence). The CDR3 is CASSIVVRVNTEAFF. CDR3 bases: TGTGCCAGTAGTATAGTGGTACGGGTCAACACTGAAGCTTTCTTT.

The chain links TRBV6-6 to TRBJ2-1, with TRBD1 matching over 8 bases. Germline CDR1 MNHNY, CDR2 SVGAGI (reference sequence). V trimming: 7 bases; J trimming: 2 bases; junction bases outside the gene matches: 7. The CDR3 is 15 residues long. The CDR3 here is CASNLQGAPYNEQFF. In DNA form, the CDR3 reads TGTGCCAGCAACCTTCAGGGGGCCCCCTACAATGAGCAGTTCTTC.